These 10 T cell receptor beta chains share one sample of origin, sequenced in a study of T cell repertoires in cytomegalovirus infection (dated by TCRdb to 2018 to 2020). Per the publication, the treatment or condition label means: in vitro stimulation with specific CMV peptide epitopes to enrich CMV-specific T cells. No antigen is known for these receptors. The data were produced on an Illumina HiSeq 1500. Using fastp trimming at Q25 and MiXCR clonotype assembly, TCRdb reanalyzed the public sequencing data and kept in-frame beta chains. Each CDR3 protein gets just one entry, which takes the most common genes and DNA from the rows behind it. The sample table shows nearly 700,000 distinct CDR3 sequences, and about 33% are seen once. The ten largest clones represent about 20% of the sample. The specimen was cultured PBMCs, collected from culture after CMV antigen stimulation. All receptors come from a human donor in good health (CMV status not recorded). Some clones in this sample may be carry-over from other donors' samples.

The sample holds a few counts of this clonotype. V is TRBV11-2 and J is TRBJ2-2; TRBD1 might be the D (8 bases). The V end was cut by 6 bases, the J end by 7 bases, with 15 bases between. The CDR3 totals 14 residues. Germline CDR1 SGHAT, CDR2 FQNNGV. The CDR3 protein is CASRINRGGGELFF. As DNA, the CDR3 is TGTGCCAGCAGAATAAACAGGGGGGGCGGGGAGCTGTTTTTT.

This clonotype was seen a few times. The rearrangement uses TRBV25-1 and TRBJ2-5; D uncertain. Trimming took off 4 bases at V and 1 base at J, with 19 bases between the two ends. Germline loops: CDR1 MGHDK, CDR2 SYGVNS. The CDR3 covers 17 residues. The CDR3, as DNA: TGTGCCAGCAGTGCAACATCCTGGGCGCTCCCCCAAGAGACCCAGTACTTC. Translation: CASSATSWALPQETQYF.

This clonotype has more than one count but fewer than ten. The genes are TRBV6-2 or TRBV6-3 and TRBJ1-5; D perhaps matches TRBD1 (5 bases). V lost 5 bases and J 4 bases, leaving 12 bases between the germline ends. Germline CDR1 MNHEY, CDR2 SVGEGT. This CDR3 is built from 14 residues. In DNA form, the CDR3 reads TGTGCCAGCAGTCTCTCCCGGGGGAATCAGCCCCAGCATTTT. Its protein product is CASSLSRGNQPQHF.

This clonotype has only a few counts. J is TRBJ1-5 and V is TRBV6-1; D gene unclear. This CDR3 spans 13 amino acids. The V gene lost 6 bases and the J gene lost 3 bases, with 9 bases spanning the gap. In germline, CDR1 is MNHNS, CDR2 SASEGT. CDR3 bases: TGTGCCAGCAGGCCGGGTCCCAATCAGCCCCAGCATTTT. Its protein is CASRPGPNQPQHF.

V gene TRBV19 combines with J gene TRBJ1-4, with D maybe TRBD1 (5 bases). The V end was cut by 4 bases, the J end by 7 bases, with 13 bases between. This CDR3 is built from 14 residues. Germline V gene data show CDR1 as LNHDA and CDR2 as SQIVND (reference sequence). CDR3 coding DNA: TGTGCCAGTAGTACCGAGAGGGGAAGTGAAAAACTGTTTTTT. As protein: CASSTERGSEKLFF.

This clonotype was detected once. CDR3 coding DNA: TGCGCCAGCGCACTACCGGGACTAGCGTGGGCCAATGAGCAGTTCTTC. Translating gives CASALPGLAWANEQFF. The chain is built from TRBV5-1 and TRBJ2-1, with 10 bases matching TRBD2. V trimming: 7 bases; J trimming: 6 bases; junction bases outside the gene matches: 13. The CDR3 totals 16 residues. Germline V gives CDR1 SGHRS, CDR2 YFSETQ. The entire variable domain, with the rest obtained from reference TRBV5-1 and TRBJ2-1, is as follows: KAGVTQTPRYLIKTRGQQVTLSCSPISGHRSVSWYQQTPGQGLQFLFEYFSETQRNKGNFPGRFSGRQFSNSRSEMNVSTLELGDSALYLCASALPGLAWANEQFFGPGTRLTVL.

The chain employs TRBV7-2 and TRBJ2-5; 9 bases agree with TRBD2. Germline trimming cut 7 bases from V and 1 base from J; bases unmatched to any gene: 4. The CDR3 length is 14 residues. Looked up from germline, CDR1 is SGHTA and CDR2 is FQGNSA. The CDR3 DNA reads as TGTGCCAGCAACCAACTAGCGGGCCAAGAGACCCAGTACTTC. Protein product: CASNQLAGQETQYF.

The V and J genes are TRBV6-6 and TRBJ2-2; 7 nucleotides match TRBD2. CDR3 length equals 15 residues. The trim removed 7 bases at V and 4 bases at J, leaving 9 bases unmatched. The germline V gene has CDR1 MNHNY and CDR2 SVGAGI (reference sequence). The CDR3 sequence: CASTPWGGSTGELFF. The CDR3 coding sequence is TGTGCCAGCACCCCTTGGGGGGGGAGCACCGGGGAGCTGTTTTTT.

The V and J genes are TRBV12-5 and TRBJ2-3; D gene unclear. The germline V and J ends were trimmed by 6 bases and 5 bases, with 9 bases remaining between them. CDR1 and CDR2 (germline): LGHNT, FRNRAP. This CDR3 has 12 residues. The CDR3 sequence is CASGPMRDTQYF. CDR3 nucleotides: TGTGCTAGTGGCCCTATGAGAGATACGCAGTATTTT.

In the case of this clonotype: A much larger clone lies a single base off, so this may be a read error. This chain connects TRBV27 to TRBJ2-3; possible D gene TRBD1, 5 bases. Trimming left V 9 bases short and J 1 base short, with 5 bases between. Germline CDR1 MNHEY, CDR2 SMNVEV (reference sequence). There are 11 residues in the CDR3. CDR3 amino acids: CARGGTDTQYF. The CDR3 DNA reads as TGTGCCAGAGGGGGCACAGATACGCAGTATTTT.